One sample yielded the 17 T cell receptor beta chains listed below, sequenced in a study of shared clonotypes between healthy human individuals. Selected positively for CCR7 and CD45RO-negative, naive CD8 cells excluded terminally differentiated effector memory CD45RA+ cells. The method was immunoSEQ multiplex PCR; TCRdb's version includes in-frame clones alone and lacks a portion of them. The sample comprises about 2 million clones, just under 95% of which are singletons, and 0.85% to 1.2% rests with the top ten. Material: naive CD8+ T cells sorted from blood. Source of these receptors: a young man in good health.

This clone has just one count. The chain couples TRBV7-9 to TRBJ2-7, with D perhaps TRBD2 (7 bases). This CDR3 has 15 amino acids. V dropped 8 bases and J dropped 4 bases, with 21 bases sitting between them. Germline lookup yields CDR1 SEHNR and CDR2 FQNEAQ (reference sequence). CDR3 in amino acids: CASVGPAGQIYEQYF. CDR3 nucleotide sequence: TGTGCCAGCGTTGGGCCAGCGGGACAAATATACGAGCAGTACTTC. Complete variable domain (other parts from reference TRBV7-9 and TRBJ2-7): DTGVSQNPRHKITKRGQNVTFRCDPISEHNRLYWYRQTLGQGPEFLTYFQNEAQLEKSRLLSDRFSAERPKGSFSTLEIQRTEQGDSAMYLCASVGPAGQIYEQYFGPGTRLTVT.

This clone was recorded once. The chain combines TRBV19 with TRBJ1-4; D unresolved. CDR3 length: 15 amino acids. Germline V gene sequence: CDR1 LNHDA, CDR2 SQIVND (reference sequence). V was cut by 4 bases and J by 0 bases, with 9 bases left in between. The CDR3, as DNA: TGTGCCAGTAGTACGGTTAGCGCAACTAATGAAAAACTGTTTTTT. Translating it yields CASSTVSATNEKLFF.

About this clone: The identical CDR3 is also encoded by other nucleotide sequences in the sample. The chain carries TRBV7-2 and TRBJ2-7; no definite D call. V dropped 0 bases and J dropped 1 base, with 4 bases sitting between them. Germline CDR1 SGHTA, CDR2 FQGNSA. CDR3 length: 13 amino acids. CDR3 sequence reads: CASSLASSYEQYF. The DNA for the CDR3 is TGTGCCAGCAGCTTAGCGAGTTCCTACGAGCAGTACTTC.

As to this clone: The junction shows a germline mismatch at one end, possibly a read error. J is TRBJ2-2 and V is TRBV19; 9 nucleotides align to TRBD2. Germline values: CDR1 LNHDA, CDR2 SQIVND (reference sequence). This CDR3 region has 16 residues. Here the CDR3 reads CASSIFSSGNPGELFF. DNA for the CDR3: TGTGCCAGTAGTATCTTTTCTAGCGGGAACCCCGGGGAGCTGTTTTTT.

V is TRBV14 and J is TRBJ1-4; TRBD1 aligns across 7 bases. Germline V CDR1 and CDR2: SGHDN, FVKESK. Trimming cost V 0 bases and J 0 bases; bases outside gene matches: 13. CDR3 length equals 20 residues. The CDR3 here is CASSQEMGQSITATNEKLFF. The CDR3 DNA sequence: TGTGCCAGCAGCCAAGAAATGGGACAGAGTATAACAGCAACTAATGAAAAACTGTTTTTT.

This clone has a single count. The chain is built from TRBV29-1 and TRBJ2-2; D ambiguous. The CDR3 totals 11 residues. Per the germline V gene, CDR1 is SQVTM and CDR2 is ANQGSEA. V shed 4 bases and J shed 7 bases, with 7 bases lying between them. The CDR3 bases are TGCAGCGTTGTGTTGAACGGGGAGCTGTTTTTT. Translating gives CSVVLNGELFF.

The V call is TRBV9, the J call TRBJ2-3; 13 bases agree with TRBD2. The CDR3 sequence is 18 residues long. The germline CDR1 and CDR2 sequences are SGDLS and YYNGEE. After removal of 3 bases from V and 2 bases from J, the junction contained 9 bases not matched to a gene. The CDR3 DNA reads TGTGCCAGCAGCGCCACGACTAGCGGGGGGCGATTCACAGATACGCAGTATTTT. It encodes CASSATTSGGRFTDTQYF.

In regard to this clone: The same CDR3 arises from other DNA sequences in this sample as well. The chain joins TRBV4-1 to TRBJ2-1; 11 bases line up with TRBD2. The V gene end was trimmed by 4 bases and the J gene end by 4 bases; junction bases not matched to a gene: 3. The CDR3 loop spans 15 amino acids. CDR1 is MGHRA, CDR2 YSYEKL, per germline. CDR3 DNA sequence: TGCGCCAGCAGCCTGGGACTAGCGGATTACAATGAGCAGTTCTTC. Encoded protein: CASSLGLADYNEQFF.

The chain is built from TRBV27 and TRBJ2-7, with 13 bases that match TRBD2. The length of the CDR3 is 14 residues. Germline trimming cut 6 bases from V and 4 bases from J; bases unmatched to any gene: 3. Per germline, CDR1 MNHEY and CDR2 SMNVEV (reference sequence). The CDR3 DNA reads as TGTGCCAGCAGCCGGACTAGCGGGAGTTACGAGCAGTACTTC. This gives the protein CASSRTSGSYEQYF.

On this clone itself: The sample has other DNA sequences that encode this CDR3 too. The gene calls are TRBV7-6 and TRBJ2-7, with 12 bases fitting TRBD2. J lost 2 bases, V lost 5 bases, and 4 bases had no gene match. The CDR3 covers 15 residues. Germline CDR1 and CDR2: SGHVS and FNYEAQ. The CDR3 reads CASSAGLAGTYEQYF. The CDR3 DNA is TGTGCCAGCAGCGCCGGACTAGCGGGGACCTACGAGCAGTACTTC.

Remarks on this clone: Other nucleotide sequences in the sample specify the same CDR3. This chain uses TRBV11-2 with TRBJ2-7; 7 nucleotides agree with TRBD1. The CDR3 spans 13 residues. The trim removed 4 bases at V and 3 bases at J, leaving 3 bases unmatched. Germline V gene lookup returns CDR1 SGHAT and CDR2 FQNNGV. For the CDR3, the DNA is TGTGCCAGCAGCTACCGGGACAGCTACGAGCAGTACTTC. Translating it yields CASSYRDSYEQYF.

This rearrangement joins TRBV5-1 to TRBJ2-7; D is possibly TRBD1 (7 bases). This CDR3 is built from 16 residues. Germline loops: CDR1 SGHRS, CDR2 YFSETQ. V lost 4 bases, J lost 2 bases, and 19 bases lay in between. The DNA for the CDR3 is TGCGCCAGCAGCCCGGAAGGGGGCTCGGGGGCCTACGAGCAGTACTTC. Translation: CASSPEGGSGAYEQYF.

Turning to this clone: The sample holds other DNA sequences that translate to the same CDR3. The chain is built from TRBV9 and TRBJ2-3; possible D gene TRBD2, 6 bases. Germline V gene lookup returns CDR1 SGDLS and CDR2 YYNGEE. The ends were cut back, 0 bases at V and 1 base at J, with 9 bases in the middle. The CDR3 loop spans 15 amino acids. CDR3 DNA: TGTGCCAGCAGCGTAGACGGGGGAGGCACAGATACGCAGTATTTT. Amino acids: CASSVDGGGTDTQYF.

V gene TRBV28 combines with J gene TRBJ1-1; D gene uncertain. The V gene lost 2 bases and the J gene lost 7 bases, with 8 bases spanning the gap. The CDR3 totals 12 residues. Germline V lookup: CDR1 MDHEN, CDR2 SYDVKM. For the CDR3, the DNA is TGTGCCAGCAGTTTACCCCCCCTTGAAGCTTTCTTT. Protein sequence: CASSLPPLEAFF.

Notes on this clone: The sample has other DNA sequences that encode this CDR3 too. This chain links TRBV7-9 with TRBJ2-7; D is undetermined. Germline V gene lookup returns CDR1 SEHNR and CDR2 FQNEAQ (reference sequence). Trimming stripped 5 bases from V and 4 bases from J, with 6 bases between. The CDR3 has 11 residues. CDR3 residues: CASSASYEQYF. CDR3 DNA sequence: TGTGCCAGCAGCGCTTCGTACGAGCAGTACTTC.

The chain joins TRBV7-9 to TRBJ1-2; no definite D call. The CDR3 spans 13 residues. Germline CDR1 reads SEHNR; CDR2 reads FQNEAQ (reference sequence). V was clipped by 6 bases and J by 6 bases, with 14 bases between them. CDR3 region: CASSGVISNGYTF. CDR3 in DNA: TGTGCCAGCAGTGGAGTCATAAGCAATGGCTACACCTTC. Complete variable domain (other parts from reference TRBV7-9 and TRBJ1-2): DTGVSQNPRHKITKRGQNVTFRCDPISEHNRLYWYRQTLGQGPEFLTYFQNEAQLEKSRLLSDRFSAERPKGSFSTLEIQRTEQGDSAMYLCASSGVISNGYTFGSGTRLTVV.

Note on this clone: The same CDR3 arises from other DNA sequences in this sample as well. The rearrangement uses TRBV20-1 and TRBJ2-7, with D unclear. The CDR3 totals 11 residues. The germline V gene encodes CDR1 DFQATT and CDR2 SNEGSKA (reference sequence). Trimming left V 1 base short and J 6 bases short, with 7 bases between. The CDR3 sequence: CSARAVGEQYF. DNA for the CDR3: TGCAGTGCTAGAGCCGTGGGCGAGCAGTACTTC.